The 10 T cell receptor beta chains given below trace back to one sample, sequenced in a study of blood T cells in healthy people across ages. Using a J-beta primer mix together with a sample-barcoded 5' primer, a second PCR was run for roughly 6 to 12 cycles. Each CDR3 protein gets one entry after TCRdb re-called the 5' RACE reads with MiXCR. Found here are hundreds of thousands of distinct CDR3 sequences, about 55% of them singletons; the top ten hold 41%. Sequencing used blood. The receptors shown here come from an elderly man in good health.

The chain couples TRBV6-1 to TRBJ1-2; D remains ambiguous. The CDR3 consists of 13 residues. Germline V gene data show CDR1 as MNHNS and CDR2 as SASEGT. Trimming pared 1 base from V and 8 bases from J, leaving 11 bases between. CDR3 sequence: CASSEVVKGGYTF. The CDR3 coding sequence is TGTGCCAGCAGTGAAGTGGTCAAAGGCGGCTACACCTTC.

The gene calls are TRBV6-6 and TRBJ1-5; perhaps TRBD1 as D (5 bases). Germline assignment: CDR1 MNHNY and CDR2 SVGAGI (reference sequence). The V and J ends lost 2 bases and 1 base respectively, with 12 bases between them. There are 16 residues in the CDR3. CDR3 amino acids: CASSYLSGASNQPQHF. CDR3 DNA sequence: TGTGCCAGCAGTTACCTCAGTGGGGCGAGCAATCAGCCCCAGCATTTT.

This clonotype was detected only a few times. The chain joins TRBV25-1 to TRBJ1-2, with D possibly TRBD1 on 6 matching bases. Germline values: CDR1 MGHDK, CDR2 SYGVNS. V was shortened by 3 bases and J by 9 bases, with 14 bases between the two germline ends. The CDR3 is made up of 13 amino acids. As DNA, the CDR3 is TGTGCCAGCAGTGAGGGACATGGCTGGAGCTACACCTTC. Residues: CASSEGHGWSYTF.

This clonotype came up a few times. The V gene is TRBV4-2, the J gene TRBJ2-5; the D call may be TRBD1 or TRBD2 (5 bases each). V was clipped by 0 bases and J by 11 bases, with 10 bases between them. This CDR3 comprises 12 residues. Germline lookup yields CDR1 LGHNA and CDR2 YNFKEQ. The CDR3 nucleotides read TGTGCCAGCAGCCAAGAAGGGTGGGGGCAGTACTTC. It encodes CASSQEGWGQYF.

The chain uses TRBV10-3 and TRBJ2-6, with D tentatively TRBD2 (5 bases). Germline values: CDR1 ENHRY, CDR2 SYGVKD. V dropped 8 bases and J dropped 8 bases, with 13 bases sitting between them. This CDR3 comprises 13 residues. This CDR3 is CAISPAGTNVLTF. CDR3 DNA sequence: TGTGCCATCTCGCCGGCCGGGACCAACGTCCTGACTTTC.

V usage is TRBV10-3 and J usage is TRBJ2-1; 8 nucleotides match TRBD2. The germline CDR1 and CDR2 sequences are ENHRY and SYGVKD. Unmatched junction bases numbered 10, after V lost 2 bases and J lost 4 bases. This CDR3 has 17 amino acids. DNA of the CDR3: TGTGCCATCAGTGAGGTGGGGGAGCGGGGGATTTACAATGAGCAGTTCTTC. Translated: CAISEVGERGIYNEQFF.

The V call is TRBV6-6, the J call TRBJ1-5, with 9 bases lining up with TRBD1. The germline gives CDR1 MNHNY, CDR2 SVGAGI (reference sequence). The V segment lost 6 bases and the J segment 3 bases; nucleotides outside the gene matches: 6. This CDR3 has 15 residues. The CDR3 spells CASREQGANNQPQHF. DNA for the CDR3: TGTGCCAGCAGGGAACAGGGGGCGAACAATCAGCCCCAGCATTTT.

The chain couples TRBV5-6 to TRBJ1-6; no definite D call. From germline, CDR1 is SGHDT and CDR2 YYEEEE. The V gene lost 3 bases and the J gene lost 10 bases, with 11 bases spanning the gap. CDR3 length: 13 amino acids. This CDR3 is CASSSRAKSPLHF. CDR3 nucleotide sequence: TGTGCCAGCAGCTCAAGGGCCAAGTCACCCCTCCACTTT.

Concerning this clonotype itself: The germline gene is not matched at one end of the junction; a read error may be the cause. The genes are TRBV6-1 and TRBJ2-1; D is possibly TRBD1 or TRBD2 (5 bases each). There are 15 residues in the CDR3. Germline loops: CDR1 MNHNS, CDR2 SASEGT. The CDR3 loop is CASMTRGGSCNEQFF. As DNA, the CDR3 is TGTGCCAGCATGACGAGGGGCGGATCCTGCAATGAGCAGTTCTTC.

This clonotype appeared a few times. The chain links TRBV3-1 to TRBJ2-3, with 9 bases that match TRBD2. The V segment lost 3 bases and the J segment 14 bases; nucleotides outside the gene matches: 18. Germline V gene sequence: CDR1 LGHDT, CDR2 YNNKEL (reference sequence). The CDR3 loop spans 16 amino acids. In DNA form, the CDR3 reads TGTGCCAGCAGCCATAGTAGTAGCGGGAGTCGCAGATACGCGTATTTT. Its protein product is CASSHSSSGSRRYAYF.